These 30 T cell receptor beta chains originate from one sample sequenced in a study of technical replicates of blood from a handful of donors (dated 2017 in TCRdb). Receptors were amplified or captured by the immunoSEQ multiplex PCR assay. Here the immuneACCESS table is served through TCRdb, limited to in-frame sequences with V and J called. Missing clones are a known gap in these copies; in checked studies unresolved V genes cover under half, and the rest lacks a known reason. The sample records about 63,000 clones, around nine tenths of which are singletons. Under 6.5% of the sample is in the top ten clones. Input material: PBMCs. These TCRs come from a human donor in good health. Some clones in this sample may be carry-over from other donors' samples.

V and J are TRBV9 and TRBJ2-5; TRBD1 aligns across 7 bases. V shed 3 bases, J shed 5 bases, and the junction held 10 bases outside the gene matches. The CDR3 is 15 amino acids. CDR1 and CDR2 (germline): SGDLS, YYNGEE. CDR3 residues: CASSAKQGYGETQYF. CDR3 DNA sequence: TGTGCCAGCAGCGCCAAACAGGGGTACGGCGAGACCCAGTACTTC.

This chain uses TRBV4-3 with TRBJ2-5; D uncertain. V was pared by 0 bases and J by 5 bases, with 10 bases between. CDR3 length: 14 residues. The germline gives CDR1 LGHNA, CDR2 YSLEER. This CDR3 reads CASSQDPGDETQYF. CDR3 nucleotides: TGCGCCAGCAGCCAAGATCCGGGTGACGAGACCCAGTACTTC.

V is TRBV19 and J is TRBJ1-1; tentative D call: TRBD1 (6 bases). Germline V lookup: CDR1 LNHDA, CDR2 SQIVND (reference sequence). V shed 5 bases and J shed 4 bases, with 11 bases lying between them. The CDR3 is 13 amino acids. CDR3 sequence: CASSVSQGTEAFF. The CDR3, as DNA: TGTGCCAGTAGTGTATCACAGGGCACTGAAGCTTTCTTT.

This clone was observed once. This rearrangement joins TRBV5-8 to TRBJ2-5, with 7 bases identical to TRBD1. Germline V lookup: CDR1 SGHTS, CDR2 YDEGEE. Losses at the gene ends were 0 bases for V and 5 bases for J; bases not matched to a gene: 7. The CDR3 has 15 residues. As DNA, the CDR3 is TGTGCCAGCAGCTTGGACAGGGGAATTTTGGAGACCCAGTACTTC. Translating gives CASSLDRGILETQYF.

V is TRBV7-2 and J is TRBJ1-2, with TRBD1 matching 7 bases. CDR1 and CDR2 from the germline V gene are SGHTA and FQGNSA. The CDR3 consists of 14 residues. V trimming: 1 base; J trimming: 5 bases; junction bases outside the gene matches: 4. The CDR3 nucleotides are TGTGCCAGCAGCTTAGTCGCAGGGGGGTATGGCTACACCTTC. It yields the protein CASSLVAGGYGYTF.

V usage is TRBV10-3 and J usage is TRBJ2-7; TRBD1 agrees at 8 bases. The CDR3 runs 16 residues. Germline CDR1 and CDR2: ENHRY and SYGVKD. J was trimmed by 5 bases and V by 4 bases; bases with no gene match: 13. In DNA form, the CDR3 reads TGTGCCATCAGTGGAGCAACGCGACAGGGGTCCCACGAGCAGTACTTC. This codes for CAISGATRQGSHEQYF.

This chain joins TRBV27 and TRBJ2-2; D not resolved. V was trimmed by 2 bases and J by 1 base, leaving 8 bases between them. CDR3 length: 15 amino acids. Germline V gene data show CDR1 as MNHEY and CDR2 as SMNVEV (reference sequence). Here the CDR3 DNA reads TGTGCCAGCAGTTTAGGGCCAAGGAACACCGGGGAGCTGTTTTTT. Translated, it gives CASSLGPRNTGELFF.

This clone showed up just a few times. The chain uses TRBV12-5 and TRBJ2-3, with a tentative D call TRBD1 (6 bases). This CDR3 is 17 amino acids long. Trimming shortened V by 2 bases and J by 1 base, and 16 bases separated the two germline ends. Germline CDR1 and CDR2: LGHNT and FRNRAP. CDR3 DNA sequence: TGTGCTAGTGGTTTGTCGACCGGGACACCAGGCACAGATACGCAGTATTTT. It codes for CASGLSTGTPGTDTQYF.

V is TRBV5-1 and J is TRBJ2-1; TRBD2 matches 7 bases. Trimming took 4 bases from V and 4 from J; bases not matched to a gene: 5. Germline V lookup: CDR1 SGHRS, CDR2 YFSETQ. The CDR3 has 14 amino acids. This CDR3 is CASSMGGGYNEQFF. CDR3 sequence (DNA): TGCGCCAGCAGCATGGGGGGGGGATACAATGAGCAGTTCTTC.

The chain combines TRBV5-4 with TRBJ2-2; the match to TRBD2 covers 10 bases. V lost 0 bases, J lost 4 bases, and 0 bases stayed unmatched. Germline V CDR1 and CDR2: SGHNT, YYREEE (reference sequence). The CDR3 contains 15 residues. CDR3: CASSLGLAGTGELFF. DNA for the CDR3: TGTGCCAGCAGCTTGGGACTAGCGGGCACCGGGGAGCTGTTTTTT.

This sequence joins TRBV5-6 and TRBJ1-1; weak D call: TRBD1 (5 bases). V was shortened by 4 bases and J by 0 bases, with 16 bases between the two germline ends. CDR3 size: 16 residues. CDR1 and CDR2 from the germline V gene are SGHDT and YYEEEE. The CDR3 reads CASSPKMGLMNTEAFF. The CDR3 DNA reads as TGTGCCAGCAGCCCTAAGATGGGACTCATGAACACTGAAGCTTTCTTT.

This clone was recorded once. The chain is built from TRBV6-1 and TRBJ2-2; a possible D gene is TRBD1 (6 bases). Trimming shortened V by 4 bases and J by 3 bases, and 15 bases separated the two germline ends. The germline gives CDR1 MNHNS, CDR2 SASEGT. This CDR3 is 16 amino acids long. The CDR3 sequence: CASSVLQGGDTGELFF. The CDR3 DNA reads TGTGCCAGCAGTGTGCTACAGGGCGGCGACACCGGGGAGCTGTTTTTT.

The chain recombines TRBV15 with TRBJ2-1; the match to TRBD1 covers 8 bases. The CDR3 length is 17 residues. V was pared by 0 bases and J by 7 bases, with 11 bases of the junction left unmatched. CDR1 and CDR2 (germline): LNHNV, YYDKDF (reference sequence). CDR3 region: CATSREYTGGLGNEQFF. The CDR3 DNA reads TGTGCCACCAGCAGAGAGTACACAGGGGGTTTAGGTAATGAGCAGTTCTTC.

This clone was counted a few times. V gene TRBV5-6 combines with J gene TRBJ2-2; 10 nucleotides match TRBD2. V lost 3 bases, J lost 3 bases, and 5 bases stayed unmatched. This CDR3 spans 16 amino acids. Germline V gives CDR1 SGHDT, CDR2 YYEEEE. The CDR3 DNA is TGTGCCAGCAGCTCCCTAGCGGGAGCGGACACCGGGGAGCTGTTTTTT. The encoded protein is CASSSLAGADTGELFF.

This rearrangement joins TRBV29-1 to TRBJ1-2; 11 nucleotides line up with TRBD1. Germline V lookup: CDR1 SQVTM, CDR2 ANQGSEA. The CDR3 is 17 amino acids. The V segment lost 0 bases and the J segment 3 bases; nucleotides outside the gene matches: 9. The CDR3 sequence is CSVEDPQPGQGDYGYTF. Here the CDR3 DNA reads TGCAGCGTTGAAGATCCCCAGCCGGGACAGGGGGACTATGGCTACACCTTC.

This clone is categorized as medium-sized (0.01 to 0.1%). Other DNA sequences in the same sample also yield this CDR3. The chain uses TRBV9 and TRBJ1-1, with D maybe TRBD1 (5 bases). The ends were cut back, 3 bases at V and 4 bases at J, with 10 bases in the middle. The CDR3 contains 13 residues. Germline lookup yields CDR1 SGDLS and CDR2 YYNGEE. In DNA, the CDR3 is TGTGCCAGCAGCGGAGACAGCCTCACTGAAGCTTTCTTT. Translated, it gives CASSGDSLTEAFF.

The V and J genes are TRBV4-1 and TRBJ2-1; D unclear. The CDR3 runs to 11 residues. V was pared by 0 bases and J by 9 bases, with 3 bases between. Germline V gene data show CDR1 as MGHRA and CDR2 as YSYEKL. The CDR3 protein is CASSQDREQFF. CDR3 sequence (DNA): TGCGCCAGCAGCCAAGATCGTGAGCAGTTCTTC.

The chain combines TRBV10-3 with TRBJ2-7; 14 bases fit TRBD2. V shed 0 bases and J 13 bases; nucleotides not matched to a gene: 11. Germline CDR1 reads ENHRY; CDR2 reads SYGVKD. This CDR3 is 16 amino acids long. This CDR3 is CAISESGLAGEDVIYF. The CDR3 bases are TGTGCCATCAGTGAGTCGGGACTAGCGGGAGAGGACGTAATTTACTTC.

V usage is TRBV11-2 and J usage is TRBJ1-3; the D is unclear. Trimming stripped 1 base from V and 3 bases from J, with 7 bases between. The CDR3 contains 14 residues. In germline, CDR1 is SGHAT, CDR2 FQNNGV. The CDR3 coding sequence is TGTGCCAGCAGCTTAGGAGGGTTTGGAAACACCATATATTTT. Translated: CASSLGGFGNTIYF.

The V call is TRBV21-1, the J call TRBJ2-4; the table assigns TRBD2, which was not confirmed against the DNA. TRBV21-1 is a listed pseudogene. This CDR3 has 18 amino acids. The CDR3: CASSNPSREWESKNIQYF. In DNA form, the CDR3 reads TGTGCCAGCAGCAATCCCAGCCGGGAGTGGGAGAGCAAAAACATTCAGTACTTC.

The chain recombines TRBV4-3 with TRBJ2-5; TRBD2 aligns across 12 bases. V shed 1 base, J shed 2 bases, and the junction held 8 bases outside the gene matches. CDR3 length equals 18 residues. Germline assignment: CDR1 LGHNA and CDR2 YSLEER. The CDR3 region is CASSQGGASGGGQETQYF. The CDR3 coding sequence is TGCGCCAGCAGCCAAGGCGGGGCTAGCGGGGGGGGACAAGAGACCCAGTACTTC.

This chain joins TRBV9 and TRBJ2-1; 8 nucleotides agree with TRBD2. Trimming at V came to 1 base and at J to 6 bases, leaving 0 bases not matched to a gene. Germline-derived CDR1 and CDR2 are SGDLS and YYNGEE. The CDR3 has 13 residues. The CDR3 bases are TGTGCCAGCAGCGTACTAGCGGGCAATGAGCAGTTCTTC. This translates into CASSVLAGNEQFF.

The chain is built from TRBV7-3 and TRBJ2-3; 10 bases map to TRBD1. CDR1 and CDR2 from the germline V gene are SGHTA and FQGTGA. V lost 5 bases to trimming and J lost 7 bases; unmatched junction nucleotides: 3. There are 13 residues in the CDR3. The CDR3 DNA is TGTGCCAGCAGCCCGGGACAGGGGTATACGCAGTATTTT. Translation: CASSPGQGYTQYF.

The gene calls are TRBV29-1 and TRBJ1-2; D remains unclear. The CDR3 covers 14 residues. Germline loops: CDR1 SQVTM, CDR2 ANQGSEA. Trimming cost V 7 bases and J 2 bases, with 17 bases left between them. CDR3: CSARGGVGNYGYTF. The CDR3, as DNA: TGCAGCGCCCGGGGTGGGGTTGGCAACTATGGCTACACCTTC.

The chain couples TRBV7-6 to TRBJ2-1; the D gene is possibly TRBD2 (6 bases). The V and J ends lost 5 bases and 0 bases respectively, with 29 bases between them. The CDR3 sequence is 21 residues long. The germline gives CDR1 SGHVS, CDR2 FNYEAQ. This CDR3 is CASSQLSYGREVRSSYNEQFF. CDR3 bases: TGTGCCAGCAGCCAACTGAGTTATGGTAGGGAGGTGCGAAGCTCCTACAATGAGCAGTTCTTC.

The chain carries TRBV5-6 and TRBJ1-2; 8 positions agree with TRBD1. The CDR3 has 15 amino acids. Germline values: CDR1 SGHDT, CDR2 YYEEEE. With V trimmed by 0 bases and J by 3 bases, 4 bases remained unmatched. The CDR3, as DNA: TGTGCCAGCAGCTTGGGATCAGGGGGCGACTATGGCTACACCTTC. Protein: CASSLGSGGDYGYTF.

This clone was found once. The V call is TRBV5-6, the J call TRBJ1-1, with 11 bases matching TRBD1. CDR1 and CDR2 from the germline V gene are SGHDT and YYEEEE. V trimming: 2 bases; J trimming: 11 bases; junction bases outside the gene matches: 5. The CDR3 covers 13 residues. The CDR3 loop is CASSFGQGAAAFF. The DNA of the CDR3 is TGTGCCAGCAGCTTCGGACAGGGGGCAGCTGCTTTCTTT.

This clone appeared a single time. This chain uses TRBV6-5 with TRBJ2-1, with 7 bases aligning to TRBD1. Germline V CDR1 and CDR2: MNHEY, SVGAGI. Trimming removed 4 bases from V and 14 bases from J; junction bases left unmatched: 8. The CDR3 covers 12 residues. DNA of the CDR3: TGTGCCAGCAGTTTCGAGACAGGGAGAGAGTTCTTC. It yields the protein CASSFETGREFF.

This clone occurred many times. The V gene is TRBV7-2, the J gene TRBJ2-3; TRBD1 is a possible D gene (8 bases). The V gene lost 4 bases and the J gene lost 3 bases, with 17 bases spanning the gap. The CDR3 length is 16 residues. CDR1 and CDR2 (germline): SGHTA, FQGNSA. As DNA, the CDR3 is TGTGCCAGCAGCTACAAAACAGGGGGGGTTACAGATACGCAGTATTTT. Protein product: CASSYKTGGVTDTQYF. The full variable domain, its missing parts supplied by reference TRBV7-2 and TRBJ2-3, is GAGVSQSPSNKVTEKGKDVELRCDPISGHTALYWYRQSLGQGLEFLIYFQGNSAPDKSGLPSDRFSAERTGGSVSTLTIQRTQQEDSAVYLCASSYKTGGVTDTQYFGPGTRLTVL.

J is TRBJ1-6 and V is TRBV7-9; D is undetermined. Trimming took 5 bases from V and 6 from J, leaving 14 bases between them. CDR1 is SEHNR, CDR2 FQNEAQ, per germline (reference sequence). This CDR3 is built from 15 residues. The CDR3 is CASSPRAGLNSPLHF. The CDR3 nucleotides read TGTGCCAGCAGCCCCCGGGCAGGACTTAATTCACCCCTCCACTTT. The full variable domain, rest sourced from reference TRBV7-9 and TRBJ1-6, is DTGVSQNPRHKITKRGQNVTFRCDPISEHNRLYWYRQTLGQGPEFLTYFQNEAQLEKSRLLSDRFSAERPKGSFSTLEIQRTEQGDSAMYLCASSPRAGLNSPLHFGNGTRLTVT.